The present T cell receptor beta chain was sequenced within a study of tumour-infiltrating T cells in Burkitt lymphoma. A few counts support this clone. CDR3 length: 15 residues. Germline loops: CDR1 MNHEY, CDR2 SMNVEV (reference sequence). Trimming stripped 3 bases from V and 9 bases from J, with 18 bases between. TCRdb keeps only in-frame clones here, not all; method: immunoSEQ multiplex PCR. The sample lists more than 8,500 clones, roughly 58% occurring once. The V call is TRBV27, the J call TRBJ2-4, with D possibly matching TRBD1 (6 bases). Sequenced input: tumor tissue. The TCR was taken from a human donor with diffuse large B-cell lymphoma. As DNA, the CDR3 is TGTGCCAGCAGTTTTTCCAGGGGCGAAGTGACCATTCAGTACTTC. Amino acids: CASSFSRGEVTIQYF.